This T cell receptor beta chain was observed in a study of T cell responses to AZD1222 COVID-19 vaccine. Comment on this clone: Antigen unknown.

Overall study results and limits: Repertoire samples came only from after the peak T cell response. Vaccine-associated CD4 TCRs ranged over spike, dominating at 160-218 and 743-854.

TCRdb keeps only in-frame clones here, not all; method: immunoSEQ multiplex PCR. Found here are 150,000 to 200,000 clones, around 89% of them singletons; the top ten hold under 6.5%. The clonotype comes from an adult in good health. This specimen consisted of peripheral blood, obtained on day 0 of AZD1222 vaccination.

The CDR3: CASSYRAGELFF. The CDR3 nucleotides are TGTGCCAGCAGTTACAGGGCCGGGGAGCTGTTTTTT. The V and J genes are TRBV6-5 and TRBJ2-2, with D unclear. The CDR3 is made up of 12 amino acids. The germline CDR1 and CDR2 sequences are MNHEY and SVGAGI. V shed 2 bases and J shed 6 bases, with 4 bases lying between them.